Shown below are 27 T cell receptor beta chains from a single sample sequenced in a study of cytomegalovirus exposure and HLA in healthy donors. A multiplex PCR was run with 60 Vbeta primers and 13 Jbeta primers. TCRdb's copy holds only in-frame clones and misses some; the assay was immunoSEQ multiplex PCR. The table shows some 200,000 clones, with 80% occurring only once. The sequencing input was PBMCs. These receptors came from a boy younger than 18 in good health and CMV-seronegative.

J is TRBJ1-6 and V is TRBV30, with a possible D match to TRBD1 (6 bases). Germline CDR1 reads GTSNPN; CDR2 reads SVGIG (reference sequence). This CDR3 is built from 15 residues. Trimming pared 5 bases from V and 5 bases from J, leaving 16 bases between. The CDR3 DNA follows: TGTGCCTGGTCCCTCTTAGGGGACAATAATTCACCCCTCCACTTT. Translated: CAWSLLGDNNSPLHF.

This clone has a handful of counts. V usage is TRBV12-5 and J usage is TRBJ2-5; weak D call: TRBD2 (5 bases). The CDR3 runs to 14 residues. Germline V gene sequence: CDR1 LGHNT, CDR2 FRNRAP. V was shortened by 5 bases and J by 1 base, with 11 bases between the two germline ends. The CDR3 DNA is TGTGCTAGTGGTGCCGGGAACCGCCAAGAGACCCAGTACTTC. It codes for CASGAGNRQETQYF.

This clone appeared a few times. In DNA form, the CDR3 reads TGTGCCAGCAGTTTCGGACCCAGGGACTGGAACTACGAGCAGTACTTC. Translated, it gives CASSFGPRDWNYEQYF. J is TRBJ2-7 and V is TRBV28; D possibly corresponds to TRBD2 (6 bases). This CDR3 is 16 amino acids long. V lost 3 bases and J lost 3, with 18 bases in between. Germline assignment: CDR1 MDHEN and CDR2 SYDVKM.

The V and J genes are TRBV6-5 and TRBJ2-5; 7 positions match TRBD2. The CDR3 loop spans 15 amino acids. Germline loops: CDR1 MNHEY, CDR2 SVGAGI. J was trimmed by 2 bases and V by 2 bases; bases with no gene match: 5. The CDR3 nucleotides read TGTGCCAGCAGTTACGGCCCGGGGGGTCAAGAGACCCAGTACTTC. This sequence encodes CASSYGPGGQETQYF.

In regard to this clone: Other DNA sequences in this sample translate to the same CDR3. The chain carries TRBV6-4 and TRBJ2-3, with 10 bases matching TRBD2. V dropped 0 bases and J dropped 4; count of bases not matched to a gene: 1. Germline V gene lookup returns CDR1 MRHNA and CDR2 SNTAGT. The CDR3 spans 15 residues. DNA for the CDR3: TGTGCCAGCAGTGACTCAGCGGGAGGGCCAGATACGCAGTATTTT. Protein product: CASSDSAGGPDTQYF.

This sequence joins TRBV7-9 and TRBJ1-4; TRBD1 aligns across 8 bases. The V gene end was trimmed by 5 bases and the J gene end by 13 bases; junction bases not matched to a gene: 15. The CDR3 loop spans 15 amino acids. CDR1 is SEHNR, CDR2 FQNEAQ, per germline (reference sequence). The CDR3 protein is CASSNDLPTGVLLFF. The CDR3 DNA reads as TGTGCCAGCAGCAACGACCTTCCGACAGGGGTACTACTGTTTTTT.

V and J are TRBV18 and TRBJ2-6; 8 nucleotides align to TRBD1. CDR3 size: 18 residues. Per germline, CDR1 KGHSH and CDR2 LQKENI. J gave up 0 bases and V 2 bases, and 6 bases lay outside the gene matches. CDR3 in DNA: TGTGCCAGCTCACCAAGGGACAGGCGGTCCTCTGGGGCCAACGTCCTGACTTTC. Translated: CASSPRDRRSSGANVLTF.

The count of this clone is one. The genes are TRBV5-1 and TRBJ1-4; no definite D call. The CDR3 has 14 residues. Germline assignment: CDR1 SGHRS and CDR2 YFSETQ. Trimming took off 1 base at V and 2 bases at J, with 6 bases between the two ends. The CDR3 is CASSLFGTNEKLFF. The CDR3 bases are TGCGCCAGCAGCTTGTTCGGTACTAATGAAAAACTGTTTTTT.

This chain joins TRBV4-1 and TRBJ1-3; no firm D call. This CDR3 region has 14 residues. V was pared by 3 bases and J by 4 bases, with 10 bases between. From germline, CDR1 is MGHRA and CDR2 YSYEKL. CDR3 protein: CASSQAGIGNTIYF. The DNA for the CDR3 is TGCGCCAGCAGCCAGGCGGGGATCGGAAACACCATATATTTT.

J is TRBJ2-1 and V is TRBV10-2; D is unresolved. The CDR3 is 13 residues long. The V gene lost 7 bases and the J gene lost 3 bases, with 10 bases spanning the gap. Germline V gene sequence: CDR1 WSHSY, CDR2 SAAADI. The CDR3 DNA follows: TGCGCCAGCACCCGACAAGGCTACAATGAGCAGTTCTTC. Its protein product is CASTRQGYNEQFF.

This chain links TRBV6-5 with TRBJ2-3; no firm D call. Between the trimmed V and J ends, which lost 6 bases and 6 bases, there was a span of 10 bases. CDR1 is MNHEY, CDR2 SVGAGI, per germline. This CDR3 has 12 residues. The CDR3 nucleotides read TGTGCCAGCAGCCCCACCAGGGATACGCAGTATTTT. Translation: CASSPTRDTQYF.

J is TRBJ2-2 and V is TRBV19, with 10 nucleotides matching TRBD2. The CDR3 is 15 residues long. V trimming: 4 bases; J trimming: 5 bases; junction bases outside the gene matches: 4. Germline V gene sequence: CDR1 LNHDA, CDR2 SQIVND (reference sequence). The CDR3 loop is CASSTTSGITGELFF. CDR3 coding DNA: TGTGCCAGTAGTACCACTAGCGGGATTACCGGGGAGCTGTTTTTT. Full variable domain (missing parts from reference TRBV19 and TRBJ2-2): DGGITQSPKYLFRKEGQNVTLSCEQNLNHDAMYWYRQDPGQGLRLIYYSQIVNDFQKGDIAEGYSVSREKKESFPLTVTSAQKNPTAFYLCASSTTSGITGELFFGEGSRLTVL.

This chain connects TRBV4-1 to TRBJ1-2; the D gene is possibly TRBD1 (5 bases). Trimming removed 0 bases from V and 1 base from J, with 9 bases in between. Germline V CDR1 and CDR2: MGHRA, YSYEKL. The CDR3 loop spans 15 amino acids. DNA of the CDR3: TGCGCCAGCAGCCAAGAACAGGTCATTAACTATGGCTACACCTTC. Its protein is CASSQEQVINYGYTF.

This clone was detected a few times. The chain recombines TRBV5-5 with TRBJ1-2, with TRBD1 as a possible D gene (5 bases). CDR1 is SGHKS and CDR2 is YYEKEE in the germline V gene (reference sequence). This CDR3 region has 14 residues. V was pared by 1 base and J by 2 bases, with 9 bases between. CDR3 region: CASSLRQINYGYTF. CDR3 DNA sequence: TGTGCCAGCAGCTTGCGACAGATAAACTATGGCTACACCTTC.

The chain employs TRBV30 and TRBJ2-5; D might be TRBD1 (6 bases). Germline V gives CDR1 GTSNPN, CDR2 SVGIG (reference sequence). The length of the CDR3 is 14 residues. V was shortened by 2 bases and J by 1 base, with 11 bases between the two germline ends. The CDR3: CAWSLTGPQETQYF. The DNA for the CDR3 is TGTGCCTGGAGTCTAACAGGGCCCCAAGAGACCCAGTACTTC.

The genes are TRBV4-1 and TRBJ1-2; 9 positions agree with TRBD1. The CDR3 is made up of 16 amino acids. The germline gives CDR1 MGHRA, CDR2 YSYEKL. The V segment lost 1 base and the J segment 7 bases; nucleotides outside the gene matches: 10. The CDR3 DNA sequence: TGCGCCAGCAGCCAAGGACCCGGACAGGGGCGTGCTGGCTACACCTTC. Protein: CASSQGPGQGRAGYTF.

The V gene is TRBV5-8, the J gene TRBJ2-7, with D possibly TRBD1 on 5 matching bases. The CDR3 consists of 15 residues. CDR1 SGHTS and CDR2 YDEGEE come from the germline V gene. The V and J ends lost 4 bases and 3 bases respectively, with 17 bases between them. CDR3: CASSPTLGRFYEQYF. The CDR3 DNA reads as TGTGCCAGCAGCCCGACTCTGGGGCGCTTCTACGAGCAGTACTTC.

In its sample, this clone was seen once. The gene calls are TRBV20-1 and TRBJ1-1; D not resolved. Germline V gene sequence: CDR1 DFQATT, CDR2 SNEGSKA (reference sequence). V was clipped by 5 bases and J by 1 base, with 5 bases between them. This CDR3 region has 11 residues. This CDR3 is CSAEQNTEAFF. The DNA for the CDR3 is TGCAGTGCTGAACAGAACACTGAAGCTTTCTTT.

The V and J genes are TRBV7-9 and TRBJ2-3, with 12 nucleotides matching TRBD2. The V segment lost 5 bases and the J segment 4 bases; nucleotides outside the gene matches: 7. There are 16 residues in the CDR3. The germline V gene encodes CDR1 SEHNR and CDR2 FQNEAQ (reference sequence). The CDR3 reads CASSLETSGSPDTQYF. The CDR3 DNA sequence: TGTGCCAGCAGCCTAGAGACTAGCGGGAGCCCAGATACGCAGTATTTT.

This chain uses TRBV25-1 with TRBJ2-7, with unresolved D. From germline, CDR1 is MGHDK and CDR2 SYGVNS. V was cut by 4 bases and J by 4 bases, with 23 bases left in between. This CDR3 spans 17 amino acids. Here the CDR3 reads CASSGSIDTLLPYEQYF. In DNA, the CDR3 is TGTGCCAGCAGTGGGTCGATTGATACTCTCCTCCCATACGAGCAGTACTTC.

The chain has TRBV28 and TRBJ1-4, with D unresolved. The V gene's germline CDR1 is MDHEN and CDR2 SYDVKM. This CDR3 region has 13 residues. Trimming stripped 3 bases from V and 8 bases from J, with 10 bases between. CDR3: CASSLWAVEKLFF. The CDR3 DNA reads as TGTGCCAGCAGTTTGTGGGCAGTGGAAAAACTGTTTTTT.

V and J are TRBV5-4 and TRBJ2-1; the D gene could be TRBD1 or TRBD2 (5 bases each). Germline V gene lookup returns CDR1 SGHNT and CDR2 YYREEE (reference sequence). Between the trimmed V and J ends, which lost 4 bases and 10 bases, there was a span of 12 bases. The CDR3 contains 12 residues. CDR3 loop: CASSLGRVEQFF. In nucleotides, the CDR3 is TGTGCCAGCAGCCTGGGGCGGGTCGAGCAGTTCTTC.

This chain links TRBV9 with TRBJ2-1, with 12 nucleotides matching TRBD2. The V segment lost 4 bases and the J segment 4 bases; nucleotides outside the gene matches: 6. Per the germline V gene, CDR1 is SGDLS and CDR2 is YYNGEE. This CDR3 spans 16 amino acids. CDR3: CASSMSGTSGYNEQFF. The CDR3 bases are TGTGCCAGCAGCATGTCCGGGACTAGCGGGTACAATGAGCAGTTCTTC.

This chain connects TRBV19 to TRBJ2-1, with 9 bases identical to TRBD2. This CDR3 spans 13 amino acids. The germline V gene has CDR1 LNHDA and CDR2 SQIVND (reference sequence). The J segment lost 9 bases and the V segment lost 7 bases, leaving 7 bases of the junction unmatched. CDR3 DNA sequence: TGTGCCAGTAACGCGGGAGGGGGGGGTGAGCAGTTCTTC. Its translation: CASNAGGGGEQFF.

The V call is TRBV11-2, the J call TRBJ1-1; TRBD1 is a possible D gene (6 bases). The V gene lost 2 bases and the J gene lost 0 bases, with 22 bases spanning the gap. The CDR3 extends over 19 amino acids. Germline V gene sequence: CDR1 SGHAT, CDR2 FQNNGV. The CDR3 sequence is CASSLSRLSRQVMNTEAFF. In DNA, the CDR3 is TGTGCCAGCAGCTTAAGTAGGTTATCTCGACAGGTCATGAACACTGAAGCTTTCTTT.

V is TRBV6-4 and J is TRBJ2-2; D remains ambiguous. V was pared by 4 bases and J by 4 bases, with 4 bases between. The CDR3 is 12 amino acids. Germline CDR1 is MRHNA and CDR2 is SNTAGT. CDR3 bases: TGTGCCAGCAGTGCAGGCACCGGGGAGCTGTTTTTT. It is translated as CASSAGTGELFF.

The table lists this clone with a count of one. The V and J genes are TRBV11-2 and TRBJ2-7, with 8 bases aligning to TRBD2. There are 14 residues in the CDR3. V shed 4 bases and J 6 bases; nucleotides not matched to a gene: 8. The germline V gene encodes CDR1 SGHAT and CDR2 FQNNGV. CDR3 sequence: CASSSQSGSREQYF. CDR3 sequence (DNA): TGTGCCAGCAGCTCCCAAAGCGGGAGCCGCGAGCAGTACTTC.